Shown below are 5 T cell receptor beta chains from a single sample sequenced in a study of blood T cell repertoires in COVID-19 (TCRdb year 2020). The library was built by means of the immunoSEQ multiplex PCR assay. Imported from immuneACCESS, the table was reduced by TCRdb to in-frame sequences with V and J called. These copies leave out some clones; in studies compared against another copy, an unresolved V gene accounts for under half, and the cause of the remainder is not known. The sample table contains over 250,000 clones; only one count was recorded for 65% to 90% of them. The ten largest clones add up to 5.1% of the sample. Sequenced material: peripheral blood. These receptors all come from a man aged 50 or older with active or convalescent COVID-19.

The chain is built from TRBV5-1 and TRBJ1-1; TRBD1 matches at 7 bases. V was clipped by 3 bases and J by 4 bases; unmatched bases: 12. The CDR3 runs 16 residues. Germline values: CDR1 SGHRS, CDR2 YFSETQ. DNA for the CDR3: TGCGCCAGCAGCTCCGGGACAGTTCAGGTAGGCACTGAAGCTTTCTTT. Residues: CASSSGTVQVGTEAFF.

The V call is TRBV6-6, the J call TRBJ2-3, with 9 bases fitting TRBD2. Germline CDR1 is MNHNY and CDR2 is SVGAGI (reference sequence). J lost 4 bases, V lost 4 bases, and 6 bases had no gene match. This CDR3 has 15 residues. CDR3 in amino acids: CASSLASGTADTQYF. In DNA, the CDR3 is TGTGCCAGCAGTTTAGCTAGCGGGACGGCAGATACGCAGTATTTT.

The chain has TRBV3-1 (or the pseudogene TRBV3-2) and TRBJ2-4, with TRBD1 identical over 9 bases. The CDR3 totals 13 residues. CDR1 LGHDT and CDR2 YNNKEL come from the germline V gene (reference sequence). V was pared by 3 bases and J by 12 bases, with 6 bases of the junction left unmatched. The CDR3 loop reads CASSQGDRATQYF. As DNA, the CDR3 is TGTGCCAGCAGCCAGGGGGACAGGGCGACTCAGTACTTC.

With regard to this clone: This sample also contains other DNA sequences that code for the same CDR3. This chain links TRBV6-5 with TRBJ1-1, with D tentatively TRBD1 (5 bases). The CDR3 totals 13 residues. The V end was cut by 6 bases, the J end by 11 bases, with 19 bases between. Germline V gives CDR1 MNHEY, CDR2 SVGAGI. The CDR3, as DNA: TGTGCCAGCAGCTCCAGGGTGCTCGGATGGGCTTTCTTT. Translated: CASSSRVLGWAFF.

This clone is a singleton in its sample. The rearrangement uses TRBV7-2 and TRBJ1-2; TRBD1 matches at 10 bases. Germline trimming cut 2 bases from V and 5 bases from J; bases unmatched to any gene: 5. Germline CDR1 reads SGHTA; CDR2 reads FQGNSA. The CDR3 consists of 15 residues. This CDR3 is CASSLLGQGRYGYTF. CDR3 coding DNA: TGTGCCAGCAGCTTACTGGGACAGGGGAGATATGGCTACACCTTC.